Listed below are T cell receptor beta chains from one sample, sequenced in a study of cytomegalovirus exposure and HLA in healthy donors. Sequencing was performed with immunoSEQ multiplex PCR; in TCRdb, only in-frame clones are kept and a portion is missing. The sample has 95,000 to 100,000 clones, approximately 71% seen once. Sequenced input: PBMCs. Receptors were obtained from a female donor in good health and CMV-seronegative. Each CDR3 is given with its conserved first and last residue. D genes are given only for firm matches. Clone size is not always given. Where it is, it says once, few, many or a class for expanded clones.

j_gene	v_gene	abundance	d_gene	CDR3aa	CDR3nt
TRBJ1-5	TRBV6-5	once	NA	CASSRGQANQPQHF	TGTGCCAGCTCCAGGGGTCAGGCAAATCAGCCCCAGCATTTT
TRBJ1-1	TRBV6-1	NA	TRBD1	CASSERRQGDEAFF	TGTGCCAGCAGTGAACGAAGACAGGGGGATGAAGCTTTCTTT
TRBJ1-6	TRBV4-1	NA	TRBD1	CASSQDRERTGTVNSPLHF	TGCGCCAGCAGCCAAGATAGGGAAAGGACAGGGACTGTCAATTCACCCCTCCACTTT
TRBJ2-7	TRBV5-6	NA	TRBD2	CASSLAWAGLAGIYEQYF	TGTGCCAGCAGCTTGGCGTGGGCCGGTCTAGCGGGAATCTACGAGCAGTACTTC
TRBJ2-5	TRBV5-1	NA	TRBD2	CASSLIAGGLETQYF	TGCGCCAGCAGCTTGATAGCGGGGGGGCTTGAGACCCAGTACTTC
TRBJ2-1	TRBV6-5	NA	TRBD1	CASSAGDRDYNEQFF	TGTGCCAGCAGTGCCGGAGACAGGGATTACAATGAGCAGTTCTTC
TRBJ2-1	TRBV9	few	NA	CASSASTWGGDNEQFF	TGTGCCAGCAGCGCATCTACCTGGGGGGGCGACAATGAGCAGTTCTTC
TRBJ2-5	TRBV18	NA	TRBD2	CASSRASGGRETQYF	TGTGCCAGCTCACGCGCTAGCGGGGGAAGGGAGACCCAGTACTTC
TRBJ2-1	TRBV6-6	NA	TRBD2	CASRVGTSGGNEQFF	TGTGCCAGCAGGGTCGGGACTAGCGGGGGCAATGAGCAGTTCTTC
TRBJ2-7	TRBV2	NA	NA	CASSVIRAYEQYF	TGTGCCAGCAGTGTAATACGAGCCTACGAGCAGTACTTC
TRBJ1-2	TRBV9	NA	NA	CASSGLQLNYGYTF	TGTGCCAGCAGCGGACTACAGCTTAACTATGGCTACACCTTC
TRBJ2-1	TRBV4-1	NA	TRBD1	CASSQTGTALYNEQFF	TGCGCCAGCAGCCAGACCGGGACAGCCCTCTACAATGAGCAGTTCTTC
TRBJ1-1	TRBV28	NA	NA	CASSLKGLREAFF	TGTGCCAGCAGTTTAAAGGGGCTTCGTGAAGCTTTCTTT
TRBJ2-3	TRBV5-4	NA	NA	CASSPTRGDTQYF	TGTGCCAGCAGCCCTACCAGGGGAGATACGCAGTATTTT
TRBJ2-1	TRBV7-3	NA	NA	CASSLGGKSYNEQFF	TGTGCCAGCAGCTTAGGCGGGAAATCCTACAATGAGCAGTTCTTC